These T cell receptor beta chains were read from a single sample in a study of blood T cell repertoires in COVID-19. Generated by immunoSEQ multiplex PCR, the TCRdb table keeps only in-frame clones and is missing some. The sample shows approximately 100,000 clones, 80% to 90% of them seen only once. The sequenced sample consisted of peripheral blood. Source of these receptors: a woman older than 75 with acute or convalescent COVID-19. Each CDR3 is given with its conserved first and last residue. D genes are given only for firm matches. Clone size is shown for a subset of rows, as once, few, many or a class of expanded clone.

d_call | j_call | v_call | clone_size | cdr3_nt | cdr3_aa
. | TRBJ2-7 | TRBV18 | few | TGTGCCAGCTCACCACCGCCTGGCGGGGTCCAGGGCGAGCAGTACTTC | CASSPPPGGVQGEQYF
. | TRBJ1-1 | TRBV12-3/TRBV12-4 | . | TGTGCCAGCAGTTTATGGCGGACTGAAGCTTTCTTT | CASSLWRTEAFF
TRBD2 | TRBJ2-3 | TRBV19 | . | TGTGCCAGTAGTTTAATAGCGGGGGGCTTCACAGATACGCAGTATTTT | CASSLIAGGFTDTQYF
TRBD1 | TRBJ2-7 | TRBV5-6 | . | TGTGCCAGCAGCCCTCCGGGACAGGGTTGGGAGCAGTACTTC | CASSPPGQGWEQYF
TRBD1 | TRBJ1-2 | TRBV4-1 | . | TGCGCCAGCAGCCAGACAGGGGGCGGTGGCTACACCTTC | CASSQTGGGGYTF
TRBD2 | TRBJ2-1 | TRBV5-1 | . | TGCGCCAGCAGCCCCGGGAGGGGGTTAAACTACAATGAGCAGTTCTTC | CASSPGRGLNYNEQFF
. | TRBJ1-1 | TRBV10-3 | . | TGTGCCATCAGTGAGTCGGGGGGAGGGACTGAAGCTTTCTTT | CAISESGGGTEAFF
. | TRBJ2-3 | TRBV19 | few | TGTGCCAGTAGTATGTTCTCGGGGTCGCAGTATTTT | CASSMFSGSQYF
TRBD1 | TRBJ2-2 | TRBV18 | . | TGTGCCAGCTCTTCGCCAGGGGGCGCGGAGGAGCTGTTTTTT | CASSSPGGAEELFF
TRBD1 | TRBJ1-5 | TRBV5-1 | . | TGCGCCAGCAGCACGGGACAGGGTAACAATCAGCCCCAGCATTTT | CASSTGQGNNQPQHF
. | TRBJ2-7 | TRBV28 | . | TGTGCCAGCACCGACCCCCAGGGCTTCTACGAGCAGTACTTC | CASTDPQGFYEQYF
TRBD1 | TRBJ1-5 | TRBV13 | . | TGTGCCAGCAGCCAGGGACAGGATCAGCCCCAGCATTTT | CASSQGQDQPQHF
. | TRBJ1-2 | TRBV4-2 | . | TGTGCCAGCAGCCAAGATGACGGCCGGGAGGGCTACACCTTC | CASSQDDGREGYTF
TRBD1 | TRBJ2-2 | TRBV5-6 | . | TGTGCCAGCAGCTGGGGGACAGGGGCGAAGACCGGGGAGCTGTTTTTT | CASSWGTGAKTGELFF
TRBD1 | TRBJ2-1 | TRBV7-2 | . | TGTGCCAGCAGCCCTAGGGGGATACAGGGGGCGAAGAATGAGCAGTTCTTC | CASSPRGIQGAKNEQFF
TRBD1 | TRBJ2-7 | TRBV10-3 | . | TGTGCCATCAGTGAGAGACAGGGTTCCTACGAGCAGTACTTC | CAISERQGSYEQYF
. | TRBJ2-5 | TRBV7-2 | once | TGTGCCAGCAGCTTTCAGGGTGGGGAGACCCAGTACTTC | CASSFQGGETQYF
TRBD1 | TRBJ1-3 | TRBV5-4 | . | TGTGCCAGCAGCACCGGGACAGGCGTATTCTCATCTGGAAACACCATATATTTT | CASSTGTGVFSSGNTIYF
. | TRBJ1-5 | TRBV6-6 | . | TGTGCCAGCTCACGGGTCAATCAGCCCCAGCATTTT | CASSRVNQPQHF
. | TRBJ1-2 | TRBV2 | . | TGTGCCAGCAGCAGCTATGGCTACACCTTC | CASSSYGYTF
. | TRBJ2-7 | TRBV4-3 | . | TGCGCCAGCAGCCAAGACTATAAATCCTTGAGCGCCTACGAGCAGTACTTC | CASSQDYKSLSAYEQYF
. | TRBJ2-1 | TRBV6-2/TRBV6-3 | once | TGTGCCAGCAGGCCTCGGGATAATGAGCAGTTCTTC | CASRPRDNEQFF
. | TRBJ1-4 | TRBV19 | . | TGTGCCAGTAGCGCCGTAGTTCTGAATGAAAAACTGTTTTTT | CASSAVVLNEKLFF
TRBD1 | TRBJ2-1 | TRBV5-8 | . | TGTGCCAGCAGCTTGGGGGGACAGGGGGGGTTCTTC | CASSLGGQGGFF
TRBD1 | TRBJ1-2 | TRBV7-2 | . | TGTGCCAGCAGCTTATGGGGGACAGGGGATGGCTACACCTTC | CASSLWGTGDGYTF
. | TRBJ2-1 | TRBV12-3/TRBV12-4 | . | TGTGCCAGCTTCTCTGGGGGCCAGCAGTTCTTC | CASFSGGQQFF
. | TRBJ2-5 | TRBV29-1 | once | TGCAGCGTTGCCGTTCTCGGTAAAGAGACCCAGTACTTC | CSVAVLGKETQYF
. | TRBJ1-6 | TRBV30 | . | TGTGCCTGGAAGGAGGACTATAATTCACCCCTCCACTTT | CAWKEDYNSPLHF
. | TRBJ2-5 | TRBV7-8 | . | TGTGCCAGCAGCTTGGACATACAACAAGAGACCCAGTACTTC | CASSLDIQQETQYF
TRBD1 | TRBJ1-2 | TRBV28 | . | TGTGCCAGCAGAGGACAGGGGAAAGGCTACACCTTC | CASRGQGKGYTF
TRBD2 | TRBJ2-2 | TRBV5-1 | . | TGCGCCAGCAGCTCTGGGACTAGCGGGGGCATCACCGGGGAGCTGTTTTTT | CASSSGTSGGITGELFF
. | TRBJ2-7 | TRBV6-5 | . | TGTGCCAGCAGTTACGGGCCTACCGAGCAGTACTTC | CASSYGPTEQYF
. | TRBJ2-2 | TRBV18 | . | TGTGCCAGCTCGCTCCGGGACACCGGGGAGCTGTTTTTT | CASSLRDTGELFF
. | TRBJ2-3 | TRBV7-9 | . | TGTGCCAGCAGCTTAGATCCGGATACGCAGTATTTT | CASSLDPDTQYF
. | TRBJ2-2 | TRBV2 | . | TGTGCCAGCATGTTGGAACAGTCCACCGGGGAGCTGTTTTTT | CASMLEQSTGELFF
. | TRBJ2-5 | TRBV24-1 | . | TGTGCCACCAGTGACCCGCCCGGAGGAGAGACCCAGTACTTC | CATSDPPGGETQYF
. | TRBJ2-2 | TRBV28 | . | TGTGCCAGCACCTTCTCTAATACAGGGACCGGGGAGCTGTTTTTT | CASTFSNTGTGELFF
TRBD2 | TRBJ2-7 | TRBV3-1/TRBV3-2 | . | TGTGCCAGCAGCCAAACTGGGACTAGCGGGTTGCTACGCTACGAGCAGTACTTC | CASSQTGTSGLLRYEQYF
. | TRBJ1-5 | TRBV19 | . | TGTGCCAGTAGTCGTGACAGCCTCAATCAGCCCCAGCATTTT | CASSRDSLNQPQHF
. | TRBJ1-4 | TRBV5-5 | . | TGTGCCAGCAGCTCCAACCCGACAGTTACAACTAATGAAAAACTGTTTTTT | CASSSNPTVTTNEKLFF